This T cell receptor beta chain was documented in a study of T-cell memory formation after mild COVID-19. Study at large: TCR clusters were largely donor specific.

Turning to this clonotype: What it recognizes is unknown.

Using constant-segment primers, 5'RACE produced TCR alpha and TCR beta cDNA libraries carrying sample barcodes and UMIs. One entry per CDR3 protein results from TCRdb running MiXCR on the 5' RACE reads. The sample has about 50,000 distinct CDR3 sequences, 7.3% seen once; the top ten hold roughly 1.3%. Study-level results: Clones that got smaller from day 15 to 85 had even CD4/CD8, while clones growing later tipped toward CD4+.

The origin of this receptor is a man younger than 30 who had mild COVID-19 (a few samples of this study predate the infection). Cell type and time point are not known. Sequencing was performed on PBMCs or a T cell subset sorted from them (not recorded which).

The CDR3 sequence: CASSEAGGGTDTQYF. The CDR3 coding sequence is TGTGCCAGCAGCGAAGCGGGGGGAGGGACAGATACGCAGTATTTT. The chain has TRBV5-6 and TRBJ2-3; 9 bases align to TRBD2. The CDR3 is 15 amino acids. CDR1 and CDR2 from the germline V gene are SGHDT and YYEEEE. The junction had 6 bases not matched to a gene; V was cut back by 4 bases and J by 3 bases.